The present T cell receptor beta chain was sequenced within a study of blood T cell repertoires in COVID-19. Study in general: Spain, Italy and the United States supplied samples that represented acute and convalescent COVID-19.

The repertoire was sequenced with immunoSEQ multiplex PCR; TCRdb's copy has only in-frame clones and lacks some. The sample carries approximately 130,000 clones, around 87% recorded once. What was sequenced was peripheral blood. The clonotype originates from a woman aged 45 to 65 who had recovered from COVID-19.

The CDR3 DNA reads TGTGCTAGTGGTTTGGCCGGGACAGAAGAGACCCAGTACTTC. This translates into CASGLAGTEETQYF. V usage is TRBV12-5 and J usage is TRBJ2-5, with 7 bases fitting TRBD1. Looked up from germline, CDR1 is LGHNT and CDR2 is FRNRAP. The V segment lost 1 base and the J segment 3 bases; nucleotides outside the gene matches: 2. The CDR3 length is 14 residues.